Listed below are T cell receptor beta chains from one sample, sequenced in a study of T cell responses to AZD1222 COVID-19 vaccine. The repertoire was sequenced with immunoSEQ multiplex PCR; TCRdb's copy has only in-frame clones and lacks some. The profile covers around 97,000 clones, with about 92% appearing a single time and under 5.5% taken by the ten largest. The specimen comprised peripheral blood, sampled on day 0 of AZD1222 vaccination. The receptor source for this set is an adult in good health. CDR3s include the opening cysteine and the closing phenylalanine or tryptophan. A D gene is named only where the DNA matches it firmly. Only some rows state a clone size, as once, few, many or a class for expanded clones.

>TRBJ1-2|TRBD1|TRBV18|-|15
TGTGCCAGCTCACCACAAGGACAGGGAATCTATGGCTACACCTTC
CASSPQGQGIYGYTF
>TRBJ2-1|TRBD2|TRBV7-2|-|15
TGTGCCAGCAGCCTAACACCTAGCGGGGGCCTTGAGCAGTTCTTC
CASSLTPSGGLEQFF
>TRBJ1-1|TRBD1|TRBV4-3|-|14
TGCGCCAGCAGCCAAGACAGACAGGGGGACCAAGCTTTCTTT
CASSQDRQGDQAFF
>TRBJ2-3|-|TRBV7-9|-|12
TGTGCCAGCAGTTCCGTGGGAGATACGCAGTATTTT
CASSSVGDTQYF
>TRBJ1-3|TRBD1|TRBV10-3|once|15
TGTGCCATCATGGACAGGGAAGGTGCTGGAAACACCATATATTTT
CAIMDREGAGNTIYF
>TRBJ1-1|-|TRBV18|-|13
TGTGCCAGCGGTAGCTCCGTGGGGCCTGAAGCTTTCTTT
CASGSSVGPEAFF
>TRBJ2-3|TRBD2|TRBV4-3|-|17
TGCGCCAGCAGCCAAGCCCGAGCGGGGGGAATCACAGATACGCAGTATTTT
CASSQARAGGITDTQYF
>TRBJ2-4|-|TRBV4-1|-|17
TGCGCCAGCAGCCAAGGATCAGTGGAAGGTAGCAAAAACATTCAGTACTTC
CASSQGSVEGSKNIQYF
>TRBJ2-3|-|TRBV7-3|once|13
TGTGCCAGCAGCTCCGGAAACCCCCATACGCAGTATTTT
CASSSGNPHTQYF
>TRBJ2-3|-|TRBV6-9|-|21
TGTGCCAGCAGCCATCCCAGGGGGGTCGATGGGACTTCCACTAGCACAGATACGCAGTATTTT
CASSHPRGVDGTSTSTDTQYF
>TRBJ1-1|-|TRBV19|-|17
TGTGCCAGTAGTATCCTACAGGGTCGGGGAGGGAACACTGAAGCTTTCTTT
CASSILQGRGGNTEAFF
>TRBJ2-3|-|TRBV19|-|16
TGTGCCAGTAGTATGGGTAGGGGGAGTAGCACAGATACGCAGTATTTT
CASSMGRGSSTDTQYF
>TRBJ2-7|-|TRBV4-1|-|15
TGCGCCAGCAGCCAAACTCCCGGGGCCCCCTACGAGCAGTACTTC
CASSQTPGAPYEQYF
>TRBJ2-3|-|TRBV10-2|-|17
TGCGCCACCCAAACCCTCACACGGACGGAGGGCACAGATACGCAGTATTTT
CATQTLTRTEGTDTQYF
>TRBJ1-3|TRBD1|TRBV9|-|15
TGTGCCAGCAGCGCTGCAGGGGGCTCTGGAAACACCATATATTTT
CASSAAGGSGNTIYF